The entry below gives a single T cell receptor beta chain sequence along with its context. Its antigen is undetermined. Total RNA, at least 6 micrograms per sample, was extracted from PBMCs. The sample belongs to a study of blood T cells in healthy people across ages. Study results and caveats: Changes in expanded clonotypes were possibly confounded, as the CMV status of donors was unknown.

Using a J-beta primer mix together with a sample-barcoded 5' primer, a second PCR was run for roughly 6 to 12 cycles. Each CDR3 protein gets one entry after TCRdb re-called the 5' RACE reads with MiXCR. The sample yields over 1,500,000 distinct CDR3 sequences, roughly 50% seen once. Germline V gene lookup returns CDR1 MNHEY and CDR2 SVGEGT. The CDR3 has 15 amino acids. The V and J ends lost 0 bases and 3 bases respectively, with 11 bases between them. Sequenced material: blood. The chain combines TRBV6-2 or TRBV6-3 with TRBJ1-1, with a possible D match to TRBD1 (6 bases). The sequence was collected from a woman aged 40 to 50 in good health. The CDR3 DNA sequence: TGTGCCAGCAGTTACTCACAGGGCCTGGACACTGAAGCTTTCTTT. Its protein is CASSYSQGLDTEAFF.